One sample yielded the 28 T cell receptor beta chains listed below, sequenced in a study of a mutant IDH1 vaccine in newly diagnosed glioma. Time point noted: baseline, week 1 (first vaccination visit). The treatment: pre-vaccination baseline after standard-of-care therapy. Data came from immunoSEQ multiplex PCR; TCRdb stores just in-frame clones and leaves some out. The table lists roughly 19,000 clones, about 85% of them singletons. This sample comprised PBMCs, obtained from a glioma patient treated with radiotherapy, temozolomide or both. The receptors originated from a man aged 35-49 years with glioma.

This sequence joins TRBV5-1 and TRBJ1-1; D perhaps matches TRBD1 (6 bases). The V and J ends lost 2 bases and 1 base respectively, with 18 bases between them. The CDR3 runs 17 residues. CDR1 SGHRS and CDR2 YFSETQ come from the germline V gene. The CDR3 sequence: CASSFPAAGDGNTEAFF. The CDR3 DNA reads as TGCGCCAGCAGCTTTCCGGCGGCAGGGGACGGGAACACTGAAGCTTTCTTT. Based on the CDR3 plus reference TRBV5-1 and TRBJ1-1, the full variable domain is KAGVTQTPRYLIKTRGQQVTLSCSPISGHRSVSWYQQTPGQGLQFLFEYFSETQRNKGNFPGRFSGRQFSNSRSEMNVSTLELGDSALYLCASSFPAAGDGNTEAFFGQGTRLTVV.

The J gene is TRBJ2-2, the V gene TRBV7-8; a weak D match, TRBD2 (7 bases). Trimming took 10 bases from V and 7 from J, leaving 19 bases between them. CDR3 length: 14 amino acids. Germline V lookup: CDR1 SGHVS, CDR2 FQNEAQ. CDR3 sequence (DNA): TGTGCCACAGGAGGGGGGGTTTTAATCGGGGAGCTGTTTTTT. Its translation is CATGGGVLIGELFF.

V is TRBV2 and J is TRBJ2-2; 7 nucleotides align to TRBD2. The CDR3 totals 14 residues. Trimming removed 7 bases from V and 8 bases from J; junction bases left unmatched: 10. Germline CDR1 reads SNHLY; CDR2 reads FYNNEI. The DNA for the CDR3 is TGTGCCAGCACTCCGAAACTAGCGTCTGGGGAGCTGTTTTTT. It specifies CASTPKLASGELFF.

This clone appeared a few times. The V gene is TRBV11-2, the J gene TRBJ2-2, with D tentatively TRBD2 (6 bases). V lost 2 bases and J lost 7, with 14 bases in between. The CDR3 has 15 residues. Germline V gene lookup returns CDR1 SGHAT and CDR2 FQNNGV. The CDR3 DNA sequence: TGTGCCAGCAGCTTACTAGCAGGGAGGTACGGGGAGCTGTTTTTT. Translating gives CASSLLAGRYGELFF.

This clone has a single count. This chain links TRBV7-2 with TRBJ1-1, with D possibly being TRBD1 (6 bases). Trimming took off 7 bases at V and 7 bases at J, with 16 bases between the two ends. Germline loops: CDR1 SGHTA, CDR2 FQGNSA. CDR3 length: 13 residues. The CDR3 nucleotides read TGTGCCAGCACCCCACGTGGGGGGCTTGAAGCTTTCTTT. Its translation is CASTPRGGLEAFF.

The V gene is TRBV5-4, the J gene TRBJ1-6, with D hard to call. Between the trimmed V and J ends, which lost 0 bases and 5 bases, there was a span of 6 bases. The germline gives CDR1 SGHNT, CDR2 YYREEE (reference sequence). The CDR3 spans 14 residues. Written as DNA, the CDR3 is TGTGCCAGCAGCTTGGACAGAAATAATTCACCCCTCCACTTT. As protein: CASSLDRNNSPLHF.

CDR3 nucleotide sequence: TGTGCCAGCAGCTTTGACGAGAACACTGAAGCTTTCTTT. Residues: CASSFDENTEAFF. The V gene is TRBV7-8, the J gene TRBJ1-1; D is unresolved. Germline V gene data show CDR1 as SGHVS and CDR2 as FQNEAQ. This CDR3 has 13 amino acids. The V and J ends lost 3 bases and 1 base respectively, with 6 bases between them.

The CDR3 here is CASSFLVSAGLNEKLFF. The CDR3 coding sequence is TGTGCCAGCAGCTTCTTGGTCTCAGCCGGCTTAAATGAAAAACTGTTTTTT. The chain combines TRBV5-6 with TRBJ1-4; no clear D gene. Trimming took 2 bases from V and 5 from J, leaving 19 bases between them. This CDR3 contains 17 residues. The V gene's germline CDR1 is SGHDT and CDR2 YYEEEE.

This sequence joins TRBV2 and TRBJ2-3, with TRBD2 matching over 9 bases. The germline V gene encodes CDR1 SNHLY and CDR2 FYNNEI. V lost 5 bases and J lost 1; bases outside the gene matches: 4. The CDR3 length is 15 residues. CDR3 DNA: TGTGCCAGCAGTTTACTAGCGGGCGGCACAGATACGCAGTATTTT. It codes for CASSLLAGGTDTQYF.

The chain combines TRBV6-6 with TRBJ1-6; D is uncertain. V was cut by 0 bases and J by 9 bases, with 12 bases left in between. This CDR3 has 15 amino acids. In germline, CDR1 is MNHNY, CDR2 SVGAGI (reference sequence). CDR3 in amino acids: CASSYSTVSGSPLHF. In DNA form, the CDR3 reads TGTGCCAGCAGTTACTCTACCGTGAGTGGTTCACCCCTCCACTTT.

This clone is a singleton in its sample. The gene calls are TRBV6-5 and TRBJ1-1; unclear D gene. Germline V gene sequence: CDR1 MNHEY, CDR2 SVGAGI. The CDR3 covers 13 residues. V dropped 0 bases and J dropped 9 bases, with 11 bases sitting between them. CDR3 coding DNA: TGTGCCAGCAGTTACTCGGGCCGAACTAAAGCTTTCTTT. It codes for CASSYSGRTKAFF.

This clone has a single count. The rearrangement uses TRBV5-4 and TRBJ1-2, with TRBD1 identical over 7 bases. The V gene end was trimmed by 6 bases and the J gene end by 8 bases; junction bases not matched to a gene: 13. Germline V gene sequence: CDR1 SGHNT, CDR2 YYREEE (reference sequence). CDR3 length: 14 residues. The CDR3 is CASKILGQLSGYTF. The CDR3 coding sequence is TGTGCCAGCAAGATTTTGGGACAGCTCTCCGGCTACACCTTC.

The chain is built from TRBV10-1 and TRBJ1-3; no clear D. CDR3 size: 15 residues. V lost 6 bases to trimming and J lost 0 bases, with 12 bases between them. Per germline, CDR1 WNHNN and CDR2 SYGVQD (reference sequence). The CDR3 reads CASSGLTSSGNTIYF. The CDR3 DNA sequence: TGCGCCAGCAGCGGACTGACGAGCTCTGGAAACACCATATATTTT.

This chain uses TRBV7-9 with TRBJ2-3, with 13 bases lining up with TRBD2. There are 16 residues in the CDR3. Trimming removed 3 bases from V and 3 bases from J; junction bases left unmatched: 3. Germline CDR1 reads SEHNR; CDR2 reads FQNEAQ (reference sequence). The CDR3 sequence is CASSFRTSGGTDTQYF. The CDR3 DNA is TGTGCCAGCAGCTTTCGGACTAGCGGGGGTACAGATACGCAGTATTTT.

This chain uses TRBV4-1 with TRBJ1-5; perhaps TRBD1 as D (5 bases). Germline-derived CDR1 and CDR2 are MGHRA and YSYEKL. The V gene lost 3 bases and the J gene lost 1 base, with 16 bases spanning the gap. The CDR3 covers 17 residues. The CDR3 loop is CASSHTAMTVSNQPQHF. The DNA of the CDR3 is TGCGCCAGCAGCCATACAGCGATGACAGTAAGCAATCAGCCCCAGCATTTT.

This chain links TRBV6-4 with TRBJ2-1; the match to TRBD2 covers 12 bases. Germline-derived CDR1 and CDR2 are MRHNA and SNTAGT. J gave up 5 bases and V 5 bases, and 4 bases lay outside the gene matches. This CDR3 is 15 amino acids long. CDR3 nucleotides: TGTGCCAGCAGTAGACTAGCGGGAGCCCACAATGAGCAGTTCTTC. Translated, it gives CASSRLAGAHNEQFF.

The count of this clone is one. The J gene is TRBJ2-1, the V gene TRBV6-4, with TRBD1 matching 7 bases. The CDR3 has 15 residues. The germline gives CDR1 MRHNA, CDR2 SNTAGT. Germline trimming cut 2 bases from V and 0 bases from J; bases unmatched to any gene: 1. The CDR3 nucleotides are TGTGCCAGCAGTGACGAGGGGGCCTCCTACAATGAGCAGTTCTTC. Translating gives CASSDEGASYNEQFF.

The chain employs TRBV6-6 and TRBJ2-7; possible D gene TRBD2, 7 bases. V dropped 7 bases and J dropped 4 bases, with 17 bases sitting between them. CDR1 and CDR2 from the germline V gene are MNHNY and SVGAGI (reference sequence). The CDR3 extends over 14 amino acids. The CDR3 sequence is CASTMGGAAYEQYF. The CDR3 nucleotides read TGTGCCAGCACCATGGGGGGGGCGGCTTACGAGCAGTACTTC.

This chain joins TRBV2 and TRBJ2-5; 10 bases are shared with TRBD1. The CDR3 consists of 15 residues. With V trimmed by 6 bases and J by 2 bases, 6 bases remained unmatched. Germline V gene data show CDR1 as SNHLY and CDR2 as FYNNEI. In nucleotides, the CDR3 is TGTGCCAGCAGACTGACAGGGGGCCCTCAAGAGACCCAGTACTTC. Amino acids: CASRLTGGPQETQYF.

V and J are TRBV4-3 and TRBJ2-3; 11 bases agree with TRBD2. The germline CDR1 and CDR2 sequences are LGHNA and YSLEER. V dropped 1 base and J dropped 3; count of bases not matched to a gene: 0. The CDR3 runs 15 residues. The CDR3 loop reads CASSQASGGTDTQYF. The CDR3 nucleotides are TGCGCCAGCAGCCAAGCTAGCGGGGGGACAGATACGCAGTATTTT.

This rearrangement joins TRBV19 to TRBJ1-1; D may be TRBD1 (5 bases). The length of the CDR3 is 13 residues. V gave up 3 bases and J gave up 8 bases, with 13 bases separating them. Per the germline V gene, CDR1 is LNHDA and CDR2 is SQIVND (reference sequence). The CDR3 DNA reads as TGTGCCAGTAGTATTCGGGGGATTCGGGAAGCTTTCTTT. Protein: CASSIRGIREAFF. Together with reference TRBV19 and TRBJ1-1, the CDR3 gives the full variable domain: DGGITQSPKYLFRKEGQNVTLSCEQNLNHDAMYWYRQDPGQGLRLIYYSQIVNDFQKGDIAEGYSVSREKKESFPLTVTSAQKNPTAFYLCASSIRGIREAFFGQGTRLTVV.

This clone appeared once. The V gene is TRBV7-2, the J gene TRBJ2-7, with D maybe TRBD1 (5 bases). V shed 6 bases and J shed 5 bases, with 14 bases lying between them. The CDR3 is 13 amino acids. CDR1 SGHTA and CDR2 FQGNSA come from the germline V gene. CDR3 in amino acids: CASRIQGIDEQYF. The CDR3 region has the DNA TGTGCCAGCAGGATTCAGGGAATCGACGAGCAGTACTTC. Combining the CDR3 with reference TRBV7-2 and TRBJ2-7 gives the whole variable domain GAGVSQSPSNKVTEKGKDVELRCDPISGHTALYWYRQSLGQGLEFLIYFQGNSAPDKSGLPSDRFSAERTGGSVSTLTIQRTQQEDSAVYLCASRIQGIDEQYFGPGTRLTVT.

The J gene is TRBJ1-4, the V gene TRBV5-1; TRBD1 aligns across 7 bases. V lost 4 bases, J lost 0 bases, and 3 bases stayed unmatched. Germline CDR1 is SGHRS and CDR2 is YFSETQ. This CDR3 spans 15 amino acids. CDR3 DNA: TGCGCCAGCAGCACAGGACAGGCAACTAATGAAAAACTGTTTTTT. Residues: CASSTGQATNEKLFF.

V and J are TRBV20-1 and TRBJ2-4, with D perhaps matching TRBD1 (5 bases). V lost 0 bases to trimming and J lost 11 bases, with 8 bases between them. Germline loops: CDR1 DFQATT, CDR2 SNEGSKA (reference sequence). This CDR3 contains 11 residues. The CDR3 nucleotides read TGCAGTGCTAGAGACCGACAGTTTCAGTACTTC. Its translation is CSARDRQFQYF.

Note on this clone: A junction end diverges from the germline sequence, so it may reflect a read error. The rearrangement joins TRBV7-7 to TRBJ2-3; possibly TRBD1 for D (5 bases). The CDR3 totals 15 residues. CDR1 and CDR2 (germline): SSHAT, FNYEAQ (reference sequence). CDR3 nucleotide sequence: TGTGCTAGCAGCTTAGGTCCAGGGTTTGCAGATACGCAGTATTTT. This encodes CASSLGPGFADTQYF.

CDR3 nucleotide sequence: TGTGCCACCAGCAGAGAGTCCAACACGGGGACAGGGTCGAGAGAGCAGTACTTC. Translating gives CATSRESNTGTGSREQYF. This chain links TRBV15 with TRBJ2-7, with TRBD1 matching 9 bases. The germline V gene has CDR1 LNHNV and CDR2 YYDKDF (reference sequence). The CDR3 is 18 amino acids. The V gene end was trimmed by 0 bases and the J gene end by 7 bases; junction bases not matched to a gene: 16. The full variable domain, in which reference TRBV15 and TRBJ2-7 provide the parts outside the CDR3, is DAMVIQNPRYQVTQFGKPVTLSCSQTLNHNVMYWYQQKSSQAPKLLFHYYDKDFNNEADTPDNFQSRRPNTSFCFLDIRSPGLGDTAMYLCATSRESNTGTGSREQYFGPGTRLTVT.

This clone came up once. The chain joins TRBV29-1 to TRBJ1-1, with TRBD1 as a possible D gene (5 bases). The length of the CDR3 is 13 residues. Per germline, CDR1 SQVTM and CDR2 ANQGSEA. V shed 4 bases and J shed 5 bases, with 14 bases lying between them. The CDR3, as DNA: TGCAGCGTTGTCCGATGGGGCAAGACTGAAGCTTTCTTT. Its protein product is CSVVRWGKTEAFF. Based on the CDR3 plus reference TRBV29-1 and TRBJ1-1, the full variable domain is SAVISQKPSRDICQRGTSLTIQCQVDSQVTMMFWYRQQPGQSLTLIATANQGSEATYESGFVIDKFPISRPNLTFSTLTVSNMSPEDSSIYLCSVVRWGKTEAFFGQGTRLTVV.

The gene calls are TRBV2 and TRBJ1-1; D gene uncertain. The V and J ends lost 6 bases and 2 bases respectively, with 4 bases between them. The length of the CDR3 is 11 residues. Germline V CDR1 and CDR2: SNHLY, FYNNEI. As DNA, the CDR3 is TGTGCCAGCAGGTTCAACACTGAAGCTTTCTTT. Translation gives CASRFNTEAFF. Complete variable domain (other parts from reference TRBV2 and TRBJ1-1): EPEVTQTPSHQVTQMGQEVILRCVPISNHLYFYWYRQILGQKVEFLVSFYNNEISEKSEIFDDQFSVERPDGSNFTLKIRSTKLEDSAMYFCASRFNTEAFFGQGTRLTVV.